These 9 T cell receptor beta chains came from one sample sequenced in a study of CD8 T cells in ankylosing spondylitis. TCRdb used MiXCR to reprocess the 5' RACE reads, holding one entry per CDR3 protein. In the table there are 200,000 to 300,000 distinct CDR3 sequences, 7.5% to 9% of which are singletons. Sequencing was carried out using blood, either unsorted or a sorted T cell fraction (not recorded which). These receptor sequences come from a male donor with ankylosing spondylitis or in good health (not recorded which).

The chain couples TRBV14 to TRBJ2-3; D unresolved. Trimming removed 0 bases from V and 9 bases from J, with 16 bases in between. CDR1 is SGHDN, CDR2 FVKESK, per germline. The CDR3 has 15 residues. CDR3 amino acids: CASSQDMESRRTQYF. The CDR3 DNA follows: TGTGCCAGCAGCCAAGATATGGAGTCCCGGCGGACGCAGTATTTT.

The chain uses TRBV18 and TRBJ1-2; no reliable D call. CDR3 length: 13 residues. Trimming removed 2 bases from V and 8 bases from J, with 12 bases in between. The germline gives CDR1 KGHSH, CDR2 LQKENI. CDR3 nucleotides: TGTGCCAGCTCACCATCTGATACCCGGGGCTACACCTTC. This encodes CASSPSDTRGYTF.

This clonotype was recorded a few times. V usage is TRBV12-3 or TRBV12-4 and J usage is TRBJ2-1, with D possibly being TRBD2 (7 bases). The CDR3 runs 14 residues. The ends were cut back, 10 bases at V and 15 bases at J, with 28 bases in the middle. CDR3 sequence (DNA): TGTGCCACCCTAAGTGAGGGGGGGCAGGTAGGGGCGTTCTTC. It codes for CATLSEGGQVGAFF.

This clonotype was found many times. The rearrangement joins TRBV7-9 to TRBJ1-1; D unresolved. Germline V gene sequence: CDR1 SEHNR, CDR2 FQNEAQ (reference sequence). This CDR3 has 13 residues. The V end was cut by 3 bases, the J end by 0 bases, with 5 bases between. CDR3 region: CASSLMVNTEAFF. In nucleotides, the CDR3 is TGTGCCAGCAGCTTGATGGTGAACACTGAAGCTTTCTTT.

This clonotype was counted at least ten times. J is TRBJ2-3 and V is TRBV4-3; TRBD2 might be the D (5 bases). The CDR3 covers 14 residues. The germline V gene encodes CDR1 LGHNA and CDR2 YSLEER. The V and J ends lost 4 bases and 2 bases respectively, with 10 bases between them. The CDR3 nucleotides are TGCGCCAGCAGCCGGACTGCGCTCACAGATACGCAGTATTTT. Protein sequence: CASSRTALTDTQYF.

The chain employs TRBV7-3 and TRBJ2-4; D possibly uses TRBD1 or TRBD2 (6 bases each). V lost 2 bases and J 1 base, leaving 9 bases between the germline ends. The CDR3 loop spans 15 amino acids. The germline V gene has CDR1 SGHTA and CDR2 FQGTGA. Here the CDR3 DNA reads TGTGCCAGCAGCTTAGAGGGGGGCGCCAAAAACATTCAGTACTTC. Encoded protein: CASSLEGGAKNIQYF.

This clonotype has a handful of counts. This chain joins TRBV7-9 and TRBJ2-1, with 11 bases fitting TRBD2. The V gene's germline CDR1 is SEHNR and CDR2 FQNEAQ (reference sequence). This CDR3 spans 16 amino acids. Trimming cost V 4 bases and J 3 bases; bases outside gene matches: 5. The CDR3 sequence is CASSSGLAAGYNEQFF. The CDR3 DNA sequence: TGTGCCAGCAGCTCGGGACTAGCGGCAGGCTACAATGAGCAGTTCTTC.

This clonotype has ten or more counts. The rearrangement uses TRBV12-3 or TRBV12-4 and TRBJ2-2; D call uncertain. The V gene lost 7 bases and the J gene lost 7 bases, with 10 bases spanning the gap. This CDR3 comprises 12 residues. CDR3 bases: TGTGCCAGCAATGTAGGGCTCGGGGAGCTGTTTTTT. Translating gives CASNVGLGELFF.

The chain carries TRBV5-6 and TRBJ2-7; the D is unclear. The CDR3 contains 11 residues. Germline V gene data show CDR1 as SGHDT and CDR2 as YYEEEE. V gave up 2 bases and J gave up 3 bases, with 3 bases separating them. CDR3 residues: CASSFLYEQYF. In DNA, the CDR3 is TGTGCCAGCAGCTTTCTCTACGAGCAGTACTTC. Full variable domain (missing parts from reference TRBV5-6 and TRBJ2-7): DAGVTQSPTHLIKTRGQQVTLRCSPKSGHDTVSWYQQALGQGPQFIFQYYEEEERQRGNFPDRFSGHQFPNYSSELNVNALLLGDSALYLCASSFLYEQYFGPGTRLTVT.